The next 22 T cell receptor beta chains were all read from a single sample in a study of shared clonotypes between healthy human individuals. CD8 cells regarded as naive lacked CD45RO, were positively chosen for CCR7, and omitted terminally differentiated effector memory CD45RA+ cells. Libraries were prepared by immunoSEQ multiplex PCR; TCRdb keeps only in-frame clonotypes and omits some of them. The sample shows about 2 million clones, around 96% of them seen only once. Material: naive CD8+ T cells sorted from blood. The source is a man aged 18 to 30 in good health.

The chain links TRBV28 to TRBJ2-5, with D perhaps matching TRBD2 (5 bases). Per the germline V gene, CDR1 is MDHEN and CDR2 is SYDVKM. The CDR3 length is 15 residues. The V and J ends lost 8 bases and 2 bases respectively, with 18 bases between them. For the CDR3, the DNA is TGTGCCAGCTCCCCACTGGACTCAGCTCAAGAGACCCAGTACTTC. Protein: CASSPLDSAQETQYF.

CDR3 in amino acids: CASQTYRGVNEQYF. The DNA for the CDR3 is TGCGCCAGCCAAACGTACAGGGGTGTCAACGAGCAGTACTTC. The chain recombines TRBV4-3 with TRBJ2-7, with 7 nucleotides matching TRBD1. The CDR3 has 14 amino acids. V lost 8 bases and J lost 5; bases outside the gene matches: 12. Germline V lookup: CDR1 LGHNA, CDR2 YSLEER.

The genes are TRBV5-4 and TRBJ2-7; no reliable D call. Germline V gives CDR1 SGHNT, CDR2 YYREEE (reference sequence). The CDR3 sequence is 14 residues long. The V end was cut by 4 bases, the J end by 2 bases, with 13 bases between. The CDR3 sequence: CASSADQGAYEQYF. For the CDR3, the DNA is TGTGCCAGCAGCGCGGACCAAGGAGCCTACGAGCAGTACTTC.

The chain couples TRBV5-6 to TRBJ2-3; 8 positions match TRBD1. Trimming cost V 0 bases and J 2 bases; bases outside gene matches: 5. From germline, CDR1 is SGHDT and CDR2 YYEEEE. The CDR3 extends over 16 amino acids. The CDR3 sequence: CASSLEAGGPTDTQYF. CDR3 sequence (DNA): TGTGCCAGCAGCTTGGAGGCAGGGGGCCCCACAGATACGCAGTATTTT.

The chain couples TRBV6-5 to TRBJ1-2; D is possibly TRBD1 (5 bases). The CDR3 contains 14 residues. Germline V lookup: CDR1 MNHEY, CDR2 SVGAGI. The germline V and J ends were trimmed by 2 bases and 6 bases, with 13 bases remaining between them. The CDR3: CASSYGAGMDGYTF. CDR3 nucleotide sequence: TGTGCCAGCAGTTACGGTGCAGGGATGGATGGCTACACCTTC.

The CDR3 loop is CASSLGLSPIYEQYF. The CDR3 DNA follows: TGTGCCAGCAGCTTAGGGCTATCCCCGATCTACGAGCAGTACTTC. The chain links TRBV7-2 to TRBJ2-7; D gene uncertain. V lost 1 base to trimming and J lost 3 bases, with 13 bases between them. Per the germline V gene, CDR1 is SGHTA and CDR2 is FQGNSA. The CDR3 runs to 15 residues.

The rearrangement joins TRBV6-1 to TRBJ2-7; D tentatively fits TRBD1 or TRBD2 (6 bases each). The CDR3 runs to 15 residues. Trimming removed 6 bases at V and 3 bases at J, with 18 bases between. CDR1 is MNHNS and CDR2 is SASEGT in the germline V gene. The CDR3 spells CASSLNRVGGYEQYF. The CDR3 coding sequence is TGTGCCAGCAGCCTAAACAGGGTGGGAGGCTACGAGCAGTACTTC.

This chain links TRBV6-1 with TRBJ1-2, with D possibly matching TRBD1 (5 bases). Germline assignment: CDR1 MNHNS and CDR2 SASEGT. The CDR3 spans 13 residues. V lost 3 bases and J lost 4, with 9 bases in between. The CDR3 spells CASSDGGIYGYTF. The CDR3 nucleotides are TGTGCCAGCAGTGACGGGGGGATCTATGGCTACACCTTC.

A single count supports this clone. The chain employs TRBV7-8 and TRBJ2-1, with 14 positions matching TRBD2. V dropped 5 bases and J dropped 4; count of bases not matched to a gene: 7. Germline CDR1 is SGHVS and CDR2 is FQNEAQ. The length of the CDR3 is 17 residues. This chain's CDR3 is CASSAGLAGGLYNEQFF. CDR3 nucleotide sequence: TGTGCCAGCAGCGCAGGACTAGCGGGAGGTCTATACAATGAGCAGTTCTTC.

This chain uses TRBV2 with TRBJ2-3; D assignment may be TRBD1 or TRBD2 (6 bases each). Germline V gene data show CDR1 as SNHLY and CDR2 as FYNNEI. The CDR3 is 14 residues long. The V end was cut by 7 bases, the J end by 2 bases, with 13 bases between. CDR3: CASNSEGVTDTQYF. CDR3 coding DNA: TGTGCCAGCAACTCGGAGGGGGTCACAGATACGCAGTATTTT.

This clone occurred once. This chain links TRBV7-9 with TRBJ2-5; tentatively, D is TRBD2 (5 bases). Germline V gene lookup returns CDR1 SEHNR and CDR2 FQNEAQ (reference sequence). This CDR3 spans 15 amino acids. The V and J ends lost 2 bases and 5 bases respectively, with 15 bases between them. The CDR3 reads CASSLLGGWGETQYF. CDR3 DNA sequence: TGTGCCAGCAGCTTACTAGGCGGGTGGGGTGAGACCCAGTACTTC.

Note on this clone: The same CDR3 also results from other DNA sequences found in this sample. The chain carries TRBV30 and TRBJ2-7; D gene uncertain. This CDR3 contains 11 residues. CDR1 GTSNPN and CDR2 SVGIG come from the germline V gene (reference sequence). Trimming took off 0 bases at V and 6 bases at J, with 6 bases between the two ends. The chain's CDR3 is CAWSVGFEQYF. The CDR3 region has the DNA TGTGCCTGGAGTGTAGGGTTCGAGCAGTACTTC.

For this clone: The sample holds other DNA sequences that translate to the same CDR3. The CDR3 protein is CASSRQGSSYEQYF. The CDR3 DNA is TGTGCCAGCAGTCGCCAAGGGTCCTCCTACGAGCAGTACTTC. V is TRBV28 and J is TRBJ2-7; no clear D. Deletions cut 5 bases from V and 0 bases from J, with 11 bases between. This CDR3 has 14 amino acids. The germline CDR1 and CDR2 sequences are MDHEN and SYDVKM.

To note about this clone: This specimen includes other DNA sequences encoding the same CDR3. The gene calls are TRBV27 and TRBJ2-7, with a possible D match to TRBD1 (6 bases). The germline gives CDR1 MNHEY, CDR2 SMNVEV (reference sequence). V was pared by 7 bases and J by 0 bases, with 13 bases between. The CDR3 is made up of 14 amino acids. CDR3 sequence reads: CASTLTGSSYEQYF. As DNA, the CDR3 is TGTGCCAGCACTTTGACAGGAAGCTCCTACGAGCAGTACTTC.

V gene TRBV6-6 combines with J gene TRBJ2-4; tentative D call: TRBD1 (6 bases). The CDR3 runs to 14 residues. The V end lost 4 bases, the J end lost 3 bases, and 10 bases lay between the germline ends. CDR1 MNHNY and CDR2 SVGAGI come from the germline V gene (reference sequence). The CDR3 DNA follows: TGTGCCAGCAGTTCCCCGGACAGCAAAAACATTCAGTACTTC. Amino acid sequence: CASSSPDSKNIQYF.

The chain has TRBV9 and TRBJ2-7, with TRBD2 as a possible D gene (6 bases). CDR3 size: 15 residues. Germline CDR1 SGDLS, CDR2 YYNGEE. The V end was cut by 0 bases, the J end by 2 bases, with 12 bases between. The CDR3 loop reads CASSVGLVPTYEQYF. CDR3 coding DNA: TGTGCCAGCAGCGTAGGACTAGTCCCCACCTACGAGCAGTACTTC.

Comments on this clone: A read error may account for a junction end that differs from germline. The chain joins TRBV7-7 to TRBJ2-1, with D possibly matching TRBD2 (7 bases). Germline CDR1 is SSHAT and CDR2 is FNYEAQ (reference sequence). The length of the CDR3 is 16 residues. CDR3 sequence: CASSLEGGSGYNEQFF. CDR3 nucleotide sequence: TGTGCTAGCAGCTTAGAGGGGGGGTCGGGTTACAATGAGCAGTTCTTC.

The rearrangement uses TRBV6-6 and TRBJ2-7, with 10 bases that match TRBD2. The germline V gene has CDR1 MNHNY and CDR2 SVGAGI (reference sequence). J gave up 4 bases and V 6 bases, and 9 bases lay outside the gene matches. The CDR3 runs 15 residues. In nucleotides, the CDR3 is TGTGCCAGCAGCCCATATAGCGGGAGGAGATACGAGCAGTACTTC. Translated: CASSPYSGRRYEQYF.

V and J are TRBV12-5 and TRBJ2-3; D is possibly TRBD1 or TRBD2 (6 bases each). The CDR3 extends over 17 amino acids. Germline values: CDR1 LGHNT, CDR2 FRNRAP. The ends were cut back, 7 bases at V and 0 bases at J, with 20 bases in the middle. The CDR3 spells CASEGGSGYWSTDTQYF. As DNA, the CDR3 is TGTGCTAGTGAGGGGGGATCGGGCTATTGGAGCACAGATACGCAGTATTTT.

This chain connects TRBV4-1 to TRBJ2-7, with unresolved D. Trimming removed 1 base at V and 2 bases at J, with 12 bases between. The CDR3 extends over 15 amino acids. Germline CDR1 MGHRA, CDR2 YSYEKL. The CDR3 loop is CASSQVGGSTYEQYF. The CDR3 DNA reads as TGCGCCAGCAGCCAAGTTGGCGGCTCTACCTACGAGCAGTACTTC.

J is TRBJ2-7 and V is TRBV5-4; the D call may be TRBD1 or TRBD2 (5 bases each). CDR1 SGHNT and CDR2 YYREEE come from the germline V gene (reference sequence). V dropped 0 bases and J dropped 6 bases, with 25 bases sitting between them. This CDR3 spans 18 amino acids. CDR3 nucleotides: TGTGCCAGCAGCTTGGACGGGGCCTTTCCCCCTTTTGTTGTCGAGCAGTACTTC. Encoded protein: CASSLDGAFPPFVVEQYF.

The table lists this clone with a count of one. In DNA, the CDR3 is TGTGCCAGCAGCTTAGGACCCGGGACAGGACTTGTTGAGCAGTTCTTC. This sequence encodes CASSLGPGTGLVEQFF. V usage is TRBV11-2 and J usage is TRBJ2-1; 8 bases agree with TRBD1. The CDR3 loop spans 16 amino acids. Trimming took 1 base from V and 9 from J; bases not matched to a gene: 11. Germline-derived CDR1 and CDR2 are SGHAT and FQNNGV.